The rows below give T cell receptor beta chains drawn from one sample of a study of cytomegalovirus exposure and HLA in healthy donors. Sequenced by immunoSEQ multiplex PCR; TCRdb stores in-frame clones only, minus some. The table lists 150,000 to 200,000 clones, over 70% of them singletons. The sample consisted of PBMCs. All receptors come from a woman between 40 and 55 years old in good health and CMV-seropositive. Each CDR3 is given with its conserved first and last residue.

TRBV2,CASSVPGGRTEAFF
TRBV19,CASSPQGSTGELFF
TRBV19,CACSGTGVDQPQHF
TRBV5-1,CASNSGGPNTGELFF
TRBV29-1,CSAVTGPHTDTQYF
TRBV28,CASSFRRATNEKLFF
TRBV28,CASKGRGLSGANGLTF
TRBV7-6,CASSLSQGGEQYF
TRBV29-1,CSVAGSSGNTIYF
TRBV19,CASSIRRGFEETQYF
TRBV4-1,CASSRDGDYGYTF
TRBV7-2,CASSESPGAEQYF
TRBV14,CASSQEAGRGYGYTF
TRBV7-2,CASSLAAGSYNEQFF
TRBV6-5,CASSYSRGRTGELFF
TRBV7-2,CASSLYVTSSGGEQFF
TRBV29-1,CSVSRVDTEAFF
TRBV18,CASSLDMNTEAFF
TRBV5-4,CASSSGTLSYNEQFF
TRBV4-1,CASSQLRRQGNTIYF
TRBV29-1,CSVPGLLNTGELFF
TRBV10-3,CATQRGGITNEKLFF
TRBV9,CASSVASGQGAFF
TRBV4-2,CASSQETGDKPQHF
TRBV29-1,CSVDQGGGMGVAFF
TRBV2,CASDFAGEQFF
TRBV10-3,CAIKTSGGTGELFF